This entry concerns a single TCR beta chain. This table comes from immunoSEQ multiplex PCR, and its TCRdb copy is limited to in-frame clones, with some not included. This sample has roughly 200,000 clones, with around 80% found just once. The sample comes from a study of blood T cell repertoires in COVID-19. CDR1 MNHEY and CDR2 SVGAGI come from the germline V gene. Trimming pared 6 bases from V and 1 base from J, leaving 16 bases between. The length of the CDR3 is 15 residues. The TCR sequence derives from a woman between 40 and 50 years old with COVID-19, enrolled during active disease. Material for sequencing was peripheral blood. The rearrangement links TRBV6-5 to TRBJ2-7; tentative D call: TRBD1 (7 bases). In DNA form, the CDR3 reads TGTGCCAGCAGCTCAGGGGGGCTGCTATCCTACGAGCAGTACTTC. This encodes CASSSGGLLSYEQYF.